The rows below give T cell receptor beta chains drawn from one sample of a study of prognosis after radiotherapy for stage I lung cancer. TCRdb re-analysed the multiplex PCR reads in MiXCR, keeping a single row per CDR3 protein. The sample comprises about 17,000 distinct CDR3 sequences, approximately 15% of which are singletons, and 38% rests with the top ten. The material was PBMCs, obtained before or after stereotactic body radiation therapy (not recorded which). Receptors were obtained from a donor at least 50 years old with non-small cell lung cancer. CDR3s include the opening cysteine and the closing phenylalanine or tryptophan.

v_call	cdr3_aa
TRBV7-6	CASSFLGTSGQYEQYF
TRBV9	CASSVAEGGPRETQYF
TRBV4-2	CASSHGLADQETQYF
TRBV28	CASSLLIDTEAFF
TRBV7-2	CASSLPTAVGYNSPLHF
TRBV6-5	CASSSPTSNYGYTF
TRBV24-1	CATSSRGTGRHNEQFF
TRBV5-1	CASSLGWAQETQYF
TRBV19	CASSTRQGTQYF
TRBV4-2	CASSQAADPIETQYF
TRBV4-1	CASSQEKGRIEQFF
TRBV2	CASSEANGWDGYTF
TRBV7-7	CASSLEGGNEQFF
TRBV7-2	CASSQDSYGYTF
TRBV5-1	CASSRDRGGPQHF
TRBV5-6	CASSFGSTDGELFF
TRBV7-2	CASSPSPNSPLHF
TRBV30	CAWSVLAADYGYTF
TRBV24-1	CATRDRRSHTGELFF
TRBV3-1	CASSRTGGATTDTQYF
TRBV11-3	CASSWDRAEQYF
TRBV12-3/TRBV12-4	CASKFGYNSPLHF
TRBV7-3	CASSLNTGGYGYTF
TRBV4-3	CASSPGTSGRSEQYF
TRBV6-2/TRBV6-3	CASSEAFGQGSYEQYF
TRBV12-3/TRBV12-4	CASRRGRYGYTF
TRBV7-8	CASSLAPPSWVAEQFF
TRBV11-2	CASSQGLAYEQYF
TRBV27	CASTDRGSGEQFF